Presented here are 15 T cell receptor beta chains from one specimen sequenced in a study of breast tumors, draining lymph nodes, adjacent tissues. TCRdb processed the multiplex PCR reads anew with MiXCR; each CDR3 protein has one entry. The table shows some 140,000 distinct CDR3 sequences, with about 20% occurring only once. The lymph nodes were axillary draining lymph nodes from breast cancer patients. Sequenced: axillary lymph node tissue. The receptors derive from a female donor with breast cancer. Some clones in this sample may be carry-over from other donors' samples.

This clonotype was detected only once. This rearrangement joins TRBV6-2 or TRBV6-3 to TRBJ1-1; TRBD1 might be the D (6 bases). The CDR3 consists of 14 residues. The V gene lost 4 bases and the J gene lost 1 base, with 10 bases spanning the gap. Per the germline V gene, CDR1 is MNHEY and CDR2 is SVGEGT. DNA for the CDR3: TGTGCCAGCAGTTCCAGGGGCCCGAACACTGAAGCTTTCTTT. Translation: CASSSRGPNTEAFF.

As for this clonotype: This may come from a read error, since a much larger clone is one base off. The chain employs TRBV15 and TRBJ2-1, with 9 bases lining up with TRBD2. This CDR3 is 17 amino acids long. V was clipped by 3 bases and J by 5 bases; unmatched bases: 11. Germline-derived CDR1 and CDR2 are LNHNV and YYDKDF (reference sequence). In DNA, the CDR3 is TGTGCCACCAGCAGGGCTAGCGGGAAGGCATGGAACAATGAGCAGTTCTTC. It specifies CATSRASGKAWNNEQFF.

About this clonotype itself: The conserved phenylalanine or tryptophan is not found at the CDR3 terminus, so this likely reflects a read error. This sequence joins TRBV7-6 and TRBJ2-2, with D tentatively TRBD1 or TRBD2 (5 bases each). The V gene's germline CDR1 is SGHVS and CDR2 FNYEAQ. V was clipped by 5 bases and J by 0 bases, with 10 bases between them. The CDR3 contains 15 residues. CDR3 nucleotide sequence: TGTGCCAGCAGCCGGGGCCTAGCGAACACCGGGGAGCTGTTTGTT. The encoded protein is CASSRGLANTGELFV.

This clonotype was seen repeatedly, ten times or more. The chain recombines TRBV6-1 with TRBJ2-2; D tentatively fits TRBD1 or TRBD2 (5 bases each). V lost 3 bases, J lost 4 bases, and 6 bases lay in between. The germline V gene has CDR1 MNHNS and CDR2 SASEGT. The CDR3 sequence is 13 residues long. CDR3 coding DNA: TGTGCCAGCAGTGATGGGGGCACCGGGGAGCTGTTTTTT. Its protein is CASSDGGTGELFF.

This clonotype was observed at least ten times. The rearrangement joins TRBV7-8 to TRBJ2-7; D remains ambiguous. V was pared by 4 bases and J by 3 bases, with 7 bases between. This CDR3 comprises 12 residues. Germline-derived CDR1 and CDR2 are SGHVS and FQNEAQ. CDR3 DNA sequence: TGTGCCAGCAGCTCAACGGACTACGAGCAGTACTTC. Protein sequence: CASSSTDYEQYF.

For this clonotype: A read error is possible here, since a much larger clone lies one base away. This chain joins TRBV20-1 and TRBJ2-3, with TRBD1 as a possible D gene (5 bases). The J call may be incorrect, as the DNA end agrees better with TRBJ1-5. CDR1 DFQATT and CDR2 SNEGSKA come from the germline V gene (reference sequence). This CDR3 contains 14 residues. CDR3 nucleotides: TGCAGTGCTAGGAACCCGGGAGCGGGGGATACGCAGCATTTT. Translating it yields CSARNPGAGDTQHF.

This clonotype appeared many times. This chain links TRBV20-1 with TRBJ2-5, with 11 bases identical to TRBD1. This CDR3 contains 13 residues. Germline CDR1 and CDR2: DFQATT and SNEGSKA (reference sequence). Unmatched junction bases numbered 3, after V lost 5 bases and J lost 4 bases. CDR3 DNA sequence: TGCAGTGCTTCGGACAGGGGGCCAGAGACCCAGTACTTC. Translating gives CSASDRGPETQYF.

Details on this clonotype: A much more abundant neighbour one base away suggests this may be a read error. CDR3: CASSFGVFGEQYF. The CDR3 nucleotides read TGTGCCAGCAGCTTTGGGGTTTTCGGGGAGCAGTACTTC. The chain combines TRBV14 with TRBJ2-7, with D unresolved. With 5 bases removed from V and 7 bases from J, the gap between germline ends came to 15 bases. Germline loops: CDR1 SGHDN, CDR2 FVKESK. CDR3 length equals 13 residues.

This clonotype was seen many times. The rearrangement joins TRBV27 to TRBJ1-5; perhaps TRBD1 as D (5 bases). The V gene's germline CDR1 is MNHEY and CDR2 SMNVEV (reference sequence). The CDR3 sequence is 13 residues long. V shed 2 bases and J shed 9 bases, with 11 bases lying between them. The CDR3, as DNA: TGTGCCAGCAGTTTAAGTGCAGGGTTGCCCCAGCATTTT. It specifies CASSLSAGLPQHF.

The chain employs TRBV6-2 or TRBV6-3 and TRBJ2-5; 8 nucleotides agree with TRBD2. The CDR3 is 14 residues long. CDR1 is MNHEY and CDR2 is SVGEGT in the germline V gene. The V gene end was trimmed by 6 bases and the J gene end by 4 bases; junction bases not matched to a gene: 7. The CDR3 loop reads CASRRAGAGETQYF. The CDR3 nucleotides are TGTGCCAGCAGAAGAGCGGGAGCCGGAGAGACCCAGTACTTC.

Turning to this clonotype: Being one base from a much bigger clone, this may be a read error. The rearrangement joins TRBV4-2 to TRBJ2-1, with D unresolved. Germline values: CDR1 LGHNA, CDR2 YNFKEQ. The CDR3 covers 13 residues. The DNA for the CDR3 is TGTGGCAGCAGCCAGCCCTCAATTAGTGAGCAGTTCTTC. Amino acids: CGSSQPSISEQFF.

This clonotype has at least ten counts. The chain links TRBV6-6 to TRBJ2-7; 9 nucleotides align to TRBD1. The V and J ends lost 2 bases and 0 bases, in that order; junction bases with no gene match: 2. Germline values: CDR1 MNHNY, CDR2 SVGAGI (reference sequence). The CDR3 extends over 15 amino acids. This CDR3 is CASSYGTGNSYEQYF. The CDR3, as DNA: TGTGCCAGCAGTTACGGGACAGGGAACTCCTACGAGCAGTACTTC.

This clonotype was picked up one time. The genes are TRBV5-6 and TRBJ2-4; D is possibly TRBD1 (7 bases). Trimming removed 0 bases at V and 9 bases at J, with 25 bases between. The CDR3 extends over 18 amino acids. CDR1 and CDR2 (germline): SGHDT, YYEEEE. CDR3 residues: CASSLGIPGQWVGGIQYF. The CDR3, as DNA: TGTGCCAGCAGCTTGGGGATCCCGGGACAGTGGGTGGGGGGCATTCAGTACTTC.

There are a few counts of this clonotype. The chain couples TRBV28 to TRBJ1-5; D unclear. Between the trimmed V and J ends, which lost 8 bases and 6 bases, there was a span of 11 bases. From germline, CDR1 is MDHEN and CDR2 SYDVKM. The CDR3 has 12 amino acids. CDR3 amino acids: CASQNPSQPQHF. CDR3 nucleotides: TGTGCCAGCCAAAACCCAAGTCAGCCCCAGCATTTT.

There are many counts of this clonotype. The rearrangement uses TRBV15 and TRBJ1-5; TRBD1 matches at 8 bases. This CDR3 has 15 amino acids. V lost 0 bases and J lost 2; bases outside the gene matches: 0. CDR1 and CDR2 from the germline V gene are LNHNV and YYDKDF (reference sequence). In nucleotides, the CDR3 is TGTGCCACCAGCAGAGAGGGACAGGGCAATCAGCCCCAGCATTTT. Translated, it gives CATSREGQGNQPQHF.